The source of this T cell receptor (beta chain) is a study of CD8 T cells in ankylosing spondylitis. Between the trimmed V and J ends, which lost 4 bases and 4 bases, there was a span of 14 bases. Per germline, CDR1 SGHRS and CDR2 YFSETQ. CDR3 size: 14 residues. Findings and caveats of the study: Reportedly, significant enrichment of disease-linked clones occurred in matched ankylosing spondylitis synovial fluid. A TCR beta motif of 7 or 8 highly homologous variants appeared characteristic of ankylosing spondylitis blood. Existing reports had already noted some motif variants in reactive arthritis synovial fluid and blood. Disease-associated clones were CD8+ and fairly uncommon in peripheral blood.

This clonotype was counted between two and nine times. The target antigen is unknown. With molecular barcodes, quantitative 5'-RACE was used to make the TCR beta libraries. TCRdb used MiXCR to reprocess the 5' RACE reads, holding one entry per CDR3 protein. The profile shows roughly 300,000 distinct CDR3 sequences, approximately 8.2% of them singletons. The V gene is TRBV5-1, the J gene TRBJ2-5; D might be TRBD1 or TRBD2, each matching 6 bases. Sequencing was carried out using blood, either unsorted or a sorted T cell fraction (not recorded which). The source of this sequence is a male donor with ankylosing spondylitis. The CDR3 coding sequence is TGCGCCAGCAGCCCGGGGGCGGGACTAGAGACCCAGTACTTC. Translation gives CASSPGAGLETQYF.